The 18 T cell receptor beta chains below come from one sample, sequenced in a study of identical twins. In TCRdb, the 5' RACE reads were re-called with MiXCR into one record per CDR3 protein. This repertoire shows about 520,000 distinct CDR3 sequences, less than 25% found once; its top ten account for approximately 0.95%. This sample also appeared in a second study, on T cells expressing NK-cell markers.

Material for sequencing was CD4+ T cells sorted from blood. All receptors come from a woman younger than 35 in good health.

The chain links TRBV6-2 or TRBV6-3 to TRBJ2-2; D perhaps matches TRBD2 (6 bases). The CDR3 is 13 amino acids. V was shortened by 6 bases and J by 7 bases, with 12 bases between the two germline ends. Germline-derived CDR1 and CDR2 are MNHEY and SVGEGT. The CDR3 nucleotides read TGTGCCAGCAGCTGGGACTCCTACGGGGAGCTGTTTTTT. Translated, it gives CASSWDSYGELFF.

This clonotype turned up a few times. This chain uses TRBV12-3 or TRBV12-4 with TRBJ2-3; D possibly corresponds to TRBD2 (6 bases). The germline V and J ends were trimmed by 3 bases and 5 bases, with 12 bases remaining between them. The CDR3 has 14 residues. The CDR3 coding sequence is TGTGCCAGCAGTTTTGGAGGGAGAGGAGATACGCAGTATTTT. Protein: CASSFGGRGDTQYF.

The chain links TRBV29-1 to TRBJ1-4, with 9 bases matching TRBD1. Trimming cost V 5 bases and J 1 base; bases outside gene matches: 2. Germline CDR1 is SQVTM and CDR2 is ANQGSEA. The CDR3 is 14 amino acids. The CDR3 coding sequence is TGCAGCGTTCCGGACAGGGGAACTAATGAAAAACTGTTTTTT. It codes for CSVPDRGTNEKLFF. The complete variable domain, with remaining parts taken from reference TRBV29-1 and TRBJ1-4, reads SAVISQKPSRDICQRGTSLTIQCQVDSQVTMMFWYRQQPGQSLTLIATANQGSEATYESGFVIDKFPISRPNLTFSTLTVSNMSPEDSSIYLCSVPDRGTNEKLFFGSGTQLSVL.

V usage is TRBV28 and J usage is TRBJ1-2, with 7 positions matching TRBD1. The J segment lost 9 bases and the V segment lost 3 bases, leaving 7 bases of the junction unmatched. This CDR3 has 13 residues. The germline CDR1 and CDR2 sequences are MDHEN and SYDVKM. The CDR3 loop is CASSFRQGGSYTF. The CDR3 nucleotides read TGTGCCAGCAGTTTCAGACAGGGTGGGAGCTACACCTTC.

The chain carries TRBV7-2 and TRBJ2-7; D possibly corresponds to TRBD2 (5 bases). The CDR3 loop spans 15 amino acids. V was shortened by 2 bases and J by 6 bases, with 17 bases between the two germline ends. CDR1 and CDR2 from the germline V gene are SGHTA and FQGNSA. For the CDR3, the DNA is TGTGCCAGCAGCTTAAACGGACTCCTACCACTCGAGCAGTACTTC. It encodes CASSLNGLLPLEQYF.

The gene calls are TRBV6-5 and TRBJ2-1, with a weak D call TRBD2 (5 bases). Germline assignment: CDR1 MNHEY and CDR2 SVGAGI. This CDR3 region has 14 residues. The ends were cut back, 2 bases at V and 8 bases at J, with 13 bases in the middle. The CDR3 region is CASSYKLGSYEQFF. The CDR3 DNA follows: TGTGCCAGCAGTTACAAACTAGGGTCTTATGAGCAGTTCTTC.

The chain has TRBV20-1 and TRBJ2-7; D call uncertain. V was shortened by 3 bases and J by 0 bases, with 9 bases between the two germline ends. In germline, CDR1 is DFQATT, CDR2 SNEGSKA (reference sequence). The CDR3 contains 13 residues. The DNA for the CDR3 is TGCAGTGCTAGTCGGCAGAGCTCCTACGAGCAGTACTTC. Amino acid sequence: CSASRQSSYEQYF.

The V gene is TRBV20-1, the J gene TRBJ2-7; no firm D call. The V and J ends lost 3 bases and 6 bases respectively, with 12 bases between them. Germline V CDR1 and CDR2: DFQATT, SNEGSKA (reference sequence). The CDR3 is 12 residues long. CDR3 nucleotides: TGCAGTGCTAGCCTCCCCGGCGCCGAGCAGTACTTC. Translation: CSASLPGAEQYF.

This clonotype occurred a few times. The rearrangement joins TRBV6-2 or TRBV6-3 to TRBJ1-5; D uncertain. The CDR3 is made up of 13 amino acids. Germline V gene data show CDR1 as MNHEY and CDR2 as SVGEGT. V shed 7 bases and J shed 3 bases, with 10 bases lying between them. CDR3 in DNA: TGTGCCAGCACCCCCTCCGCCAATCAGCCCCAGCATTTT. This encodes CASTPSANQPQHF.

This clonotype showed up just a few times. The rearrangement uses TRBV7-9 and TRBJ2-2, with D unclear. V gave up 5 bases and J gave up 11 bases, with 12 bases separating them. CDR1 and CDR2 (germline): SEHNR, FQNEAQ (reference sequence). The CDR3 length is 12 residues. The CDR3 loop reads CASSPTFGELFF. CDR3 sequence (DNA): TGTGCCAGCAGCCCCACGTTCGGAGAGCTGTTTTTT. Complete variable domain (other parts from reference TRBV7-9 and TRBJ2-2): DTGVSQNPRHKITKRGQNVTFRCDPISEHNRLYWYRQTLGQGPEFLTYFQNEAQLEKSRLLSDRFSAERPKGSFSTLEIQRTEQGDSAMYLCASSPTFGELFFGEGSRLTVL.

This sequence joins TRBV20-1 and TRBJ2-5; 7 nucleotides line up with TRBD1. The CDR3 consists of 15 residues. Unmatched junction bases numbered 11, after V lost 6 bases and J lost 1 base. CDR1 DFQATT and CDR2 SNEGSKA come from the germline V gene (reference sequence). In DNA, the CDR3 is TGCAGTGCCAACCCAAATGACAGGGTCCAAGAGACCCAGTACTTC. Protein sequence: CSANPNDRVQETQYF.

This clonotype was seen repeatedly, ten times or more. The CDR3 spells CASCTGRVTYEQYF. The CDR3 DNA sequence: TGCGCCAGTTGTACAGGTAGGGTAACCTACGAGCAGTACTTC. The chain uses TRBV5-1 and TRBJ2-7; possible D gene TRBD1, 5 bases. CDR1 is SGHRS, CDR2 YFSETQ, per germline. CDR3 length: 14 residues. V lost 8 bases and J lost 2, with 17 bases in between. Supplemented by reference TRBV5-1 and TRBJ2-7, the full variable domain reads KAGVTQTPRYLIKTRGQQVTLSCSPISGHRSVSWYQQTPGQGLQFLFEYFSETQRNKGNFPGRFSGRQFSNSRSEMNVSTLELGDSALYLCASCTGRVTYEQYFGPGTRLTVT.

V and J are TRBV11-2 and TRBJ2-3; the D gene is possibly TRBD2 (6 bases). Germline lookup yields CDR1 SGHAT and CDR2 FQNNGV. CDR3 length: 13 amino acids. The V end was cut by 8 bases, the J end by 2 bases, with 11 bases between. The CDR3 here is CASGGTSTDTQYF. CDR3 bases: TGTGCCAGCGGAGGGACCTCCACAGATACGCAGTATTTT.

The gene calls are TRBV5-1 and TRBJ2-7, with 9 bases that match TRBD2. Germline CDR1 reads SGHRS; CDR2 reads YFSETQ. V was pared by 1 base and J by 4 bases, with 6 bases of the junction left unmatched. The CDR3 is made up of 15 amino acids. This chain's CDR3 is CASSLSGGLGYEQYF. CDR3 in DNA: TGCGCCAGCAGCTTGAGCGGGGGGTTAGGTTACGAGCAGTACTTC.

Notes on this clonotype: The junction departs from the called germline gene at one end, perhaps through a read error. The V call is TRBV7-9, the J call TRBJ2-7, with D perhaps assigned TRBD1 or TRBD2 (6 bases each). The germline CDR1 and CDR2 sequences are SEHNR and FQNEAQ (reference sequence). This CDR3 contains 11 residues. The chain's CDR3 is CASSSGDRTIF. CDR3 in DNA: TGTGCCAGCAGCTCGGGAGACAGGACGATTTTC.

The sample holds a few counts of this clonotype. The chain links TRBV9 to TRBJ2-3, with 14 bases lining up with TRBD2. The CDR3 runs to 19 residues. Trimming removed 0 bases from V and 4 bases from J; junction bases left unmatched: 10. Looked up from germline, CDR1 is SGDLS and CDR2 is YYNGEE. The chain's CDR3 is CASSVDGRLAGGPSDTQYF. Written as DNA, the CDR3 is TGTGCCAGCAGCGTAGATGGGAGACTAGCGGGAGGGCCATCAGATACGCAGTATTTT.

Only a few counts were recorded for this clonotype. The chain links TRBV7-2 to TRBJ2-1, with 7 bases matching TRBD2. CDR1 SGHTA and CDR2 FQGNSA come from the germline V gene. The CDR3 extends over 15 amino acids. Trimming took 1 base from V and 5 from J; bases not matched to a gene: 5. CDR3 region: CASSLVYGGNNEQFF. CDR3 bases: TGTGCCAGCAGCTTAGTTTACGGGGGGAACAATGAGCAGTTCTTC.

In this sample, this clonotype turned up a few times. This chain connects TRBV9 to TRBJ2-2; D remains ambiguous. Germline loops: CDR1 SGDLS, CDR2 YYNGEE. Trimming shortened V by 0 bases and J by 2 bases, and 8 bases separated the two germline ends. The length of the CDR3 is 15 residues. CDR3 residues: CASSVDRINTGELFF. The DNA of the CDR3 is TGTGCCAGCAGCGTAGACAGAATAAACACCGGGGAGCTGTTTTTT.